The subject of this entry is one T cell receptor beta chain. Its antigen is undetermined. The data were taken from a study of beta chain features in type 1 diabetes. Findings and caveats of the study: Patients with type 1 diabetes showed fewer VDJ junction insertions and more deletions. Using cDNA template may skew counts toward highly expressing activated cells.

This CDR3 region has 15 residues. Unmatched junction bases numbered 5, after V lost 3 bases and J lost 3 bases. Germline V gives CDR1 LNHDA, CDR2 SQIVND (reference sequence). The authors reverse transcribed all of the isolated RNA, so sequencing captured expressed TCRB transcripts. The protocol was immunoSEQ multiplex PCR, while the TCRdb copy is restricted to in-frame clones and leaves out a portion. The sample carries 900,000 or so clones, 17% recorded once. The sequenced sample was naive CD4+ T cells from blood. The receptor's source is a woman between 18 and 30 years old in good health. This sequence joins TRBV19 and TRBJ2-1; TRBD2 matches 7 bases. CDR3 in amino acids: CASSMASGHYNEQFF. Written as DNA, the CDR3 is TGTGCCAGTAGTATGGCTAGCGGTCACTACAATGAGCAGTTCTTC.